This TCR beta chain was obtained from a study of cytomegalovirus exposure and HLA in healthy donors. On the study more broadly: Roughly 92 million unique TCRs, all from HLA-typed donors, were included in an early release of the data.

Notes on the study in general: A later analysis linked 15,000 to 20,000 TCR beta sequences to HLA alleles at 0.05 false discovery rate.

Notes on this clone: The antigen is undetermined.

PCR employed 60 Vbeta and 13 Jbeta primers. Assay used: immunoSEQ multiplex PCR; TCRdb lists only in-frame clones, some missing. The data contain approximately 180,000 clones, approximately 80% of them singletons. The clonotype was recovered from a woman under 40 in good health and CMV-seronegative. Material: PBMCs.

CDR3 in amino acids: CASSLRPGQRFTDTQYF. In DNA form, the CDR3 reads TGTGCCAGCAGCTTGCGACCGGGACAAAGGTTCACAGATACGCAGTATTTT. This rearrangement joins TRBV5-4 to TRBJ2-3; D may be TRBD1 (6 bases). The CDR3 is made up of 17 amino acids. The germline CDR1 and CDR2 sequences are SGHNT and YYREEE (reference sequence). V gave up 1 base and J gave up 2 bases, with 17 bases separating them.